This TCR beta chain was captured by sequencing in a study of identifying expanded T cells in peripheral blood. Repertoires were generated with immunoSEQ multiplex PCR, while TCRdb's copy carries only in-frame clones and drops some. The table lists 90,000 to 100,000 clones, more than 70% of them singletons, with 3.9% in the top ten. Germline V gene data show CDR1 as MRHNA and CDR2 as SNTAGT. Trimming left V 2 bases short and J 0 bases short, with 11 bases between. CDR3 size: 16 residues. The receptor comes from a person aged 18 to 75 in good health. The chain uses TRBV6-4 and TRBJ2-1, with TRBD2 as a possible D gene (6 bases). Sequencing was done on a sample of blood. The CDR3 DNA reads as TGTGCCAGCAGTGACGCACTAGCTAGCTCCTACAATGAGCAGTTCTTC. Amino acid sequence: CASSDALASSYNEQFF.